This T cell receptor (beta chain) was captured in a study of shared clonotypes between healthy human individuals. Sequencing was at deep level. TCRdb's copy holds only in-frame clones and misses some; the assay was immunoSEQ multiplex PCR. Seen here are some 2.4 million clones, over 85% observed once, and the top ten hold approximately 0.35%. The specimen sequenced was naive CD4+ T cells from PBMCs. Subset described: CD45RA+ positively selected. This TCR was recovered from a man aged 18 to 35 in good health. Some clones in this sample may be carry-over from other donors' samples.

The CDR3 nucleotides read TGCAGTGTTGGGTATTCAGATACGCAGTATTTT. Encoded protein: CSVGYSDTQYF. The V call is TRBV20-1, the J call TRBJ2-3; no firm D call. The CDR3 contains 11 residues. Looked up from germline, CDR1 is DFQATT and CDR2 is SNEGSKA (reference sequence). The germline V and J ends were trimmed by 7 bases and 4 bases, with 9 bases remaining between them.